The TCR beta chain described here comes from a study of blood T cell repertoires in COVID-19. Turning to the study itself: Donors in the United States, Italy and Spain gave samples during acute or convalescent COVID-19. Sources were T cells, B-cell-depleted T cells, or PBMCs; the material itself was cDNA or gDNA.

Original handling: Estimation of nucleated cell counts relied on the amplification of reference gene primers. Sequencing was performed with immunoSEQ multiplex PCR; in TCRdb, only in-frame clones are kept and a portion is missing. From that table come the V and J calls and clone size; the DNA was used to work out D and trimming. Of roughly 410,000 clones in the sample, about 88% were seen once. The germline gives CDR1 SGDLS, CDR2 YYNGEE. V lost 0 bases, J lost 7 bases, and 6 bases stayed unmatched. The CDR3 sequence is 15 residues long. The chain has TRBV9 and TRBJ1-4; TRBD1 matches at 7 bases. Sequencing was performed on peripheral blood. The receptor comes from a woman aged 40 to 50 with COVID-19, enrolled during active disease. The CDR3 sequence is CASSVAGRGVEKLFF. DNA of the CDR3: TGTGCCAGCAGCGTAGCAGGCAGGGGGGTTGAAAAACTGTTTTTT.